One and the same sample provided the 10 T cell receptor beta chains below, sequenced in a study of blood T cell repertoires in COVID-19. TCRdb's copy holds only in-frame clones and misses some; the assay was immunoSEQ multiplex PCR. Of tens of thousands of clones listed, about nine tenths are singletons. The sequencing sample was made of peripheral blood. The origin of the receptors is a man aged 30 to 45 with acute or convalescent COVID-19.

The chain is built from TRBV18 and TRBJ2-2; the D gene is possibly TRBD2 (6 bases). This CDR3 is built from 14 residues. Germline CDR1 is KGHSH and CDR2 is LQKENI. Trimming removed 4 bases from V and 8 bases from J, with 14 bases in between. CDR3 nucleotides: TGTGCCAGCTCACGCCAGCGGGCCGGAGGGGAGCTGTTTTTT. This encodes CASSRQRAGGELFF.

The V call is TRBV27, the J call TRBJ2-1; 9 nucleotides align to TRBD2. Germline values: CDR1 MNHEY, CDR2 SMNVEV (reference sequence). The V segment lost 5 bases and the J segment 9 bases; nucleotides outside the gene matches: 8. The CDR3 covers 14 residues. The CDR3 nucleotides read TGTGCCAGCAGTGGGTTAGCGGGAGTGGGTGAGCAGTTCTTC. It is translated as CASSGLAGVGEQFF.

V and J are TRBV9 and TRBJ1-2; 9 positions match TRBD1. Germline-derived CDR1 and CDR2 are SGDLS and YYNGEE. Trimming at V came to 5 bases and at J to 5 bases, leaving 19 bases not matched to a gene. This CDR3 is 18 amino acids long. CDR3 DNA: TGTGCCAGCAGATTATCGGACAGGGGACTGCCAGAGGTTTATGGCTACACCTTC. This gives the protein CASRLSDRGLPEVYGYTF. Supplemented by reference TRBV9 and TRBJ1-2, the full variable domain reads DSGVTQTPKHLITATGQRVTLRCSPRSGDLSVYWYQQSLDQGLQFLIQYYNGEERAKGNILERFSAQQFPDLHSELNLSSLELGDSALYFCASRLSDRGLPEVYGYTFGSGTRLTVV.

This chain joins TRBV2 and TRBJ1-4; D gene ambiguous. CDR1 is SNHLY, CDR2 FYNNEI, per germline. This CDR3 has 12 amino acids. V was cut by 7 bases and J by 4 bases, with 7 bases left in between. The chain's CDR3 is CASKRSNEKLFF. The CDR3 DNA sequence: TGTGCCAGCAAGCGGAGTAATGAAAAACTGTTTTTT. The full variable domain, rest sourced from reference TRBV2 and TRBJ1-4, is EPEVTQTPSHQVTQMGQEVILRCVPISNHLYFYWYRQILGQKVEFLVSFYNNEISEKSEIFDDQFSVERPDGSNFTLKIRSTKLEDSAMYFCASKRSNEKLFFGSGTQLSVL.

The DNA of the CDR3 is TGTGCCAGCAGTTGGAGGCCCGACGGGGAGACCCAGTACTTC. Its translation is CASSWRPDGETQYF. This chain connects TRBV27 to TRBJ2-5, with D tentatively TRBD2 (5 bases). V was shortened by 4 bases and J by 5 bases, with 14 bases between the two germline ends. CDR3 length: 14 amino acids. Per germline, CDR1 MNHEY and CDR2 SMNVEV (reference sequence).

In nucleotides, the CDR3 is TGTGCCAGCAGCTTGAAGACTAGCGGGAGGGCATTGGATACGCAGTATTTT. Its translation is CASSLKTSGRALDTQYF. The V and J genes are TRBV5-4 and TRBJ2-3; TRBD2 matches at 14 bases. Losses at the gene ends were 1 base for V and 6 bases for J; bases not matched to a gene: 7. Germline CDR1 and CDR2: SGHNT and YYREEE (reference sequence). CDR3 length: 17 amino acids.

The chain joins TRBV15 to TRBJ2-1, with 7 bases fitting TRBD1. CDR1 and CDR2 (germline): LNHNV, YYDKDF (reference sequence). There are 15 residues in the CDR3. J gave up 1 base and V 3 bases, and 3 bases lay outside the gene matches. CDR3 DNA sequence: TGTGCCACCAGCAGCCCGGGACAGTCCTACAATGAGCAGTTCTTC. Translated, it gives CATSSPGQSYNEQFF.

The chain recombines TRBV2 with TRBJ2-5; no clear D gene. The CDR3 sequence is 15 residues long. V shed 0 bases and J shed 2 bases, with 10 bases lying between them. CDR1 is SNHLY and CDR2 is FYNNEI in the germline V gene. As DNA, the CDR3 is TGTGCCAGCAGTGAAGCCCCGCTCAGTCAAGAGACCCAGTACTTC. The encoded protein is CASSEAPLSQETQYF.

This chain joins TRBV2 and TRBJ1-1, with 10 bases lining up with TRBD1. J was trimmed by 3 bases and V by 5 bases; bases with no gene match: 3. CDR1 SNHLY and CDR2 FYNNEI come from the germline V gene. The CDR3 loop spans 14 amino acids. The CDR3 reads CASSRQGADTEAFF. For the CDR3, the DNA is TGTGCCAGCAGTCGACAGGGGGCCGACACTGAAGCTTTCTTT.

V is TRBV18 and J is TRBJ2-5; D perhaps matches TRBD1 (5 bases). Germline-derived CDR1 and CDR2 are KGHSH and LQKENI. This CDR3 region has 15 residues. V lost 0 bases and J 6 bases, leaving 14 bases between the germline ends. CDR3 in amino acids: CASSPPGVGTKTQYF. The CDR3, as DNA: TGTGCCAGCTCACCACCAGGGGTGGGAACAAAGACCCAGTACTTC.